This TCR beta chain was found in a study of metastatic and nonmetastatic thyroid tumors. As for the study in general: Malignant thyroid and benign thyroid patients provided blood and tumor or nodule tissue whose repertoires were compared.

Germline V CDR1 and CDR2: MNHNS, SASEGT. V gave up 7 bases and J gave up 4 bases, with 15 bases separating them. The CDR3 spans 14 residues. MiXCR was used by TCRdb to re-call the PCR reads. The repertoire holds roughly 25,000 clones, with 15% as singletons. The entire patient cohort was treatment-naive prior to thyroid surgery. Of note for this clone: Its antigen remains unknown. A read error may explain this, as a much larger clone is one base away. The same CDR3 arises from other DNA sequences in this sample as well.

Broader study findings: Within blood and tumor, benign nodules reportedly had significantly lower TCR beta diversity than malignant thyroid tumors did.

The sequenced sample consisted of blood. The sequence came from a female donor with papillary thyroid cancer or a benign thyroid nodule (not recorded which). Some clones in this sample may be carry-over from other donors' samples. The rearrangement links TRBV6-1 to TRBJ2-3, with TRBD2 as a possible D gene (5 bases). The CDR3 is CASIRDSDADTQYF. The CDR3 DNA is TGTGCCAGCATACGTGATAGCGACGCAGATACGCAGTATTTT.